Here is one T cell receptor (beta chain) with its context. This sample is drawn from a study of tumor-infiltrating lymphocytes in primary liver carcinoma. The source material, roughly 18-30 mg of unsorted bulk tissue, was used to co-extract RNA and DNA. Total RNA (about 500 ng) served as template for TCR beta cDNA synthesis primed by a constant-region primer. Slightly modified ARM-PCR, run as three nested multiplex PCR rounds, produced the TCR beta libraries. Via MiXCR, TCRdb re-called the multiplex PCR reads, giving one row per CDR3 protein. The sample lists about 84,000 distinct CDR3 sequences, 72% occurring once. The sequenced sample consisted of liver tumor tissue from sampling region 1. This sample's subset: tumor region T1, superior pole. This TCR was sampled from a man aged 35 to 55 with primary liver carcinoma and hepatitis B virus infection.

The CDR3 loop reads CASSVERQGVGTQYF. CDR3 nucleotides: TGTGCCAGCAGCGTAGAGAGGCAGGGGGTAGGAACCCAGTACTTC. The J gene is TRBJ2-5, the V gene TRBV9, with 7 bases that match TRBD1. V lost 0 bases to trimming and J lost 8 bases; unmatched junction nucleotides: 10. This CDR3 has 15 residues. Germline-derived CDR1 and CDR2 are SGDLS and YYNGEE.